One sample yielded the 26 T cell receptor beta chains listed below, sequenced in a study of human T cells and chemical hapten exposure. Time point reported: pre-sensitization, week 0. Treatment specified: therapeutic diphenylcyclopropenone sensitization with weekly scalp DPC. TCRdb ran MiXCR on the RACE reads and lists one entry per CDR3 protein. The sample holds 300,000 to 450,000 distinct CDR3 sequences, 5% to 6.5% seen once. The input for sequencing was whole blood, taken in connection with sensitization to the hapten diphenylcyclopropenone (DPC). The source of these receptors is a woman younger than 30 with alopecia areata. Some clones in this sample may be carry-over from other donors' samples.

The chain links TRBV29-1 to TRBJ1-2; TRBD1 might be the D (5 bases). The CDR3 contains 19 residues. Germline V gene sequence: CDR1 SQVTM, CDR2 ANQGSEA. Trimming removed 6 bases from V and 4 bases from J, with 33 bases in between. DNA for the CDR3: TGCAGCGTCTTCCCGGGGGGGACTGATTCGGGCAAACAGCGCTATGGCTACACCTTC. The encoded protein is CSVFPGGTDSGKQRYGYTF.

The chain recombines TRBV20-1 with TRBJ2-7, with 9 bases identical to TRBD1. This CDR3 has 12 amino acids. After removal of 5 bases from V and 2 bases from J, the junction contained 1 base not matched to a gene. The V gene's germline CDR1 is DFQATT and CDR2 SNEGSKA (reference sequence). CDR3: CSAWDRAYEQYF. The CDR3 DNA reads as TGCAGTGCTTGGGACAGGGCCTACGAGCAGTACTTC.

This clonotype showed up many times. The chain is built from TRBV29-1 and TRBJ1-1; TRBD1 matches at 7 bases. The trim removed 0 bases at V and 3 bases at J, leaving 7 bases unmatched. This CDR3 region has 15 residues. Germline lookup yields CDR1 SQVTM and CDR2 ANQGSEA. Here the CDR3 DNA reads TGCAGCGTTGAAGATGTCGGCAGGGGGTACACTGAAGCTTTCTTT. The encoded protein is CSVEDVGRGYTEAFF.

This clonotype has just a few counts. The gene calls are TRBV5-6 and TRBJ2-5; 11 positions agree with TRBD2. Germline CDR1 SGHDT, CDR2 YYEEEE. The CDR3 consists of 15 residues. The ends lost 4 bases at V and 2 bases at J; junction bases unmatched: 4. CDR3: CASSTGTSGQETQYF. DNA for the CDR3: TGTGCCAGCAGCACAGGGACTAGCGGACAAGAGACCCAGTACTTC.

The chain has TRBV7-6 and TRBJ2-1, with TRBD1 matching over 8 bases. Germline V gene lookup returns CDR1 SGHVS and CDR2 FNYEAQ. The CDR3 is 16 amino acids. With V trimmed by 5 bases and J by 3 bases, 9 bases remained unmatched. In DNA, the CDR3 is TGTGCCAGCAGCGCCTTACAGGGGGACTTCTACAATGAGCAGTTCTTC. This sequence encodes CASSALQGDFYNEQFF.

This clonotype showed up just a few times. The chain carries TRBV5-1 and TRBJ1-1; no clear D gene. In germline, CDR1 is SGHRS, CDR2 YFSETQ. This CDR3 region has 14 residues. V lost 4 bases and J lost 1, with 11 bases in between. CDR3 amino acids: CASSRTYQNTEAFF. Here the CDR3 DNA reads TGCGCCAGCAGCCGAACATATCAGAACACTGAAGCTTTCTTT.

This clonotype showed up just a few times. One end of the junction fails to match germline, which may point to a read error. The genes are TRBV7-7 and TRBJ2-5, with 12 positions matching TRBD2. Per the germline V gene, CDR1 is SSHAT and CDR2 is FNYEAQ (reference sequence). There are 16 residues in the CDR3. This CDR3 reads CASSSGLAGSQETQYF. The DNA of the CDR3 is TGTGCTAGCAGCTCTGGACTAGCGGGGAGCCAAGAGACCCAGTACTTC.

Remarks on this clonotype: A read error may be the cause here, since a much bigger clone is one base away. V is TRBV7-2 and J is TRBJ1-1; TRBD1 aligns across 7 bases. V shed 4 bases, J shed 1 base, and the junction held 3 bases outside the gene matches. The CDR3 is 14 amino acids. The germline CDR1 and CDR2 sequences are SGHTA and FQGNSA. The DNA for the CDR3 is TGTGCCAGCAGCTGGGGACAGAAGAACACTGAAGCTTTCTTT. Its protein is CASSWGQKNTEAFF.

The chain uses TRBV14 and TRBJ1-2; TRBD1 aligns across 7 bases. Trimming cost V 4 bases and J 4 bases; bases outside gene matches: 12. Germline V gives CDR1 SGHDN, CDR2 FVKESK. The length of the CDR3 is 16 residues. The CDR3 region has the DNA TGTGCCAGCAGCCGCTCACCCCCGACAGGGCTCTATGGCTACACCTTC. It yields the protein CASSRSPPTGLYGYTF.

This clonotype has ten or more counts. V is TRBV11-1 and J is TRBJ2-3; D is perhaps TRBD1 or TRBD2 (5 bases each). V gave up 3 bases and J gave up 0 bases, with 7 bases separating them. The V gene's germline CDR1 is SGHAT and CDR2 FQDESV (reference sequence). This CDR3 comprises 14 residues. Written as DNA, the CDR3 is TGTGCCAGCAGCTTGGGACCTAGCACAGATACGCAGTATTTT. Translation gives CASSLGPSTDTQYF.

This clonotype has ten or more counts. The rearrangement joins TRBV2 to TRBJ1-1; 8 bases line up with TRBD1. J gave up 4 bases and V 1 base, and 5 bases lay outside the gene matches. The CDR3 has 15 residues. CDR1 SNHLY and CDR2 FYNNEI come from the germline V gene. CDR3 DNA: TGTGCCAGCAGTGAAGGAGCAGGGGGCGGCACTGAAGCTTTCTTT. Translation: CASSEGAGGGTEAFF.

This clonotype was recorded many times. The gene calls are TRBV7-9 and TRBJ2-3, with 8 bases that match TRBD1. CDR1 and CDR2 from the germline V gene are SEHNR and FQNEAQ (reference sequence). This CDR3 is 18 amino acids long. V was clipped by 4 bases and J by 0 bases; unmatched bases: 12. CDR3 protein: CASSSAGQAWGSTDTQYF. The CDR3 bases are TGTGCCAGCAGCTCGGCGGGACAGGCCTGGGGTAGCACAGATACGCAGTATTTT.

The J gene is TRBJ2-3, the V gene TRBV7-2; D perhaps matches TRBD2 (6 bases). The germline CDR1 and CDR2 sequences are SGHTA and FQGNSA. CDR3 length equals 20 residues. V was clipped by 2 bases and J by 3 bases, with 27 bases between them. The CDR3 region is CASSLSVRRLGGIGTDTQYF. CDR3 in DNA: TGTGCCAGCAGCTTATCGGTCCGGCGGTTGGGGGGTATTGGAACAGATACGCAGTATTTT. The full variable domain, in which reference TRBV7-2 and TRBJ2-3 provide the parts outside the CDR3, is GAGVSQSPSNKVTEKGKDVELRCDPISGHTALYWYRQSLGQGLEFLIYFQGNSAPDKSGLPSDRFSAERTGGSVSTLTIQRTQQEDSAVYLCASSLSVRRLGGIGTDTQYFGPGTRLTVL.

This clonotype was counted a few times. The chain links TRBV7-9 to TRBJ1-2; D unresolved. This CDR3 is 12 amino acids long. Looked up from germline, CDR1 is SEHNR and CDR2 is FQNEAQ (reference sequence). The germline V and J ends were trimmed by 10 bases and 2 bases, with 11 bases remaining between them. CDR3: CANSEENYGYTF. The DNA of the CDR3 is TGTGCCAATTCGGAAGAGAACTATGGCTACACCTTC.

The sample holds many counts of this clonotype. V usage is TRBV6-2 or TRBV6-3 and J usage is TRBJ2-3; no firm D call. Deletions cut 8 bases from V and 8 bases from J, with 11 bases between. CDR1 MNHEY and CDR2 SVGEGT come from the germline V gene. This CDR3 is 11 amino acids long. This chain's CDR3 is CASSSGVTQYF. The CDR3 bases are TGTGCCAGCTCTTCTGGGGTTACGCAGTATTTT.

The chain uses TRBV15 and TRBJ2-3; TRBD1 aligns across 8 bases. CDR3 size: 14 residues. Looked up from germline, CDR1 is LNHNV and CDR2 is YYDKDF (reference sequence). Trimming took 3 bases from V and 3 from J; bases not matched to a gene: 2. CDR3 coding DNA: TGTGCCACCAGCAGCCGACAGGGGACAGATACGCAGTATTTT. Translation gives CATSSRQGTDTQYF.

Many counts were recorded for this clonotype. The genes are TRBV24-1 and TRBJ1-4, with 9 bases fitting TRBD1. The V and J ends lost 2 bases and 0 bases, in that order; junction bases with no gene match: 6. The CDR3 covers 18 residues. Germline V gives CDR1 KGHDR, CDR2 SFDVKD. For the CDR3, the DNA is TGTGCCACCAGTGATTCCCAGGACAGGGGAGCAACTAATGAAAAACTGTTTTTT. Translated, it gives CATSDSQDRGATNEKLFF.

The genes are TRBV5-1 and TRBJ2-5; TRBD1 might be the D (6 bases). This CDR3 spans 16 amino acids. The ends were cut back, 4 bases at V and 5 bases at J, with 21 bases in the middle. The germline V gene encodes CDR1 SGHRS and CDR2 YFSETQ. In DNA form, the CDR3 reads TGCGCCAGCAGCGGGAACAGGGACCCCAAAGTGGAGACCCAGTACTTC. This sequence encodes CASSGNRDPKVETQYF.

Turning to this clonotype: This may be a read error: a much more frequent sequence differs by one nucleotide. This sequence joins TRBV5-4 and TRBJ2-3, with TRBD1 matching 8 bases. The CDR3 has 14 amino acids. Germline CDR1 reads SGHNT; CDR2 reads YYREEE (reference sequence). The DNA of the CDR3 is TGTGACAGCAGCTTGGACAGGGAGGACGATACGCAGTATTTT. It translates to CDSSLDREDDTQYF.

The chain couples TRBV7-2 to TRBJ2-5; TRBD2 matches 8 bases. The germline CDR1 and CDR2 sequences are SGHTA and FQGNSA. The CDR3 is 18 amino acids. The V segment lost 1 base and the J segment 2 bases; nucleotides outside the gene matches: 12. The CDR3 coding sequence is TGTGCCAGCAGCTTAGGAAGCGGGGGTCCCTGGACGCAAGAGACCCAGTACTTC. Translated, it gives CASSLGSGGPWTQETQYF.

The table lists this clonotype with a few counts. V and J are TRBV25-1 and TRBJ1-3; D might be TRBD1 (5 bases). From germline, CDR1 is MGHDK and CDR2 SYGVNS. The CDR3 is made up of 15 amino acids. With 0 bases removed from V and 1 base from J, the gap between germline ends came to 7 bases. The CDR3 coding sequence is TGTGCCAGCAGTGAATACGGGGGGTCTGGAAACACCATATATTTT. Amino acid sequence: CASSEYGGSGNTIYF.

This clonotype was seen many times. CDR3 loop: CASSQGPGTGTRLFF. The CDR3 DNA follows: TGCGCCAGCAGCCAAGGACCAGGGACAGGGACTCGACTGTTTTTT. J is TRBJ1-4 and V is TRBV4-3, with TRBD1 matching 9 bases. Germline V gene lookup returns CDR1 LGHNA and CDR2 YSLEER. J lost 13 bases, V lost 1 base, and 10 bases had no gene match. CDR3 length: 15 residues.

There are a few counts of this clonotype. V and J are TRBV20-1 and TRBJ2-5, with D tentatively TRBD2 (6 bases). This CDR3 is 13 amino acids long. Germline V gene sequence: CDR1 DFQATT, CDR2 SNEGSKA (reference sequence). V lost 6 bases and J lost 0, with 11 bases in between. CDR3 sequence: CSAGPGDQETQYF. CDR3 sequence (DNA): TGCAGTGCCGGGCCGGGGGACCAAGAGACCCAGTACTTC.

This clonotype was observed a handful of times. The chain has TRBV11-3 and TRBJ2-1; 9 nucleotides align to TRBD2. CDR1 is SGHNT, CDR2 YENEEA, per germline. The ends lost 4 bases at V and 6 bases at J; junction bases unmatched: 1. This CDR3 region has 13 residues. In nucleotides, the CDR3 is TGTGCCAGCAGCTCGGGACTAGCCAATGAGCAGTTCTTC. It specifies CASSSGLANEQFF.

The sample holds many counts of this clonotype. This chain joins TRBV6-5 and TRBJ2-3; either TRBD1 or TRBD2 may fit D (6 bases each). The CDR3 has 12 residues. Germline assignment: CDR1 MNHEY and CDR2 SVGAGI. V dropped 5 bases and J dropped 9 bases, with 12 bases sitting between them. The CDR3 protein is CASSRTGRTQYF. In nucleotides, the CDR3 is TGTGCCAGCAGTCGTACAGGGAGGACGCAGTATTTT.

The V call is TRBV2, the J call TRBJ2-5; 8 positions match TRBD1. This CDR3 is 13 amino acids long. V lost 8 bases to trimming and J lost 4 bases; unmatched junction nucleotides: 6. Germline CDR1 reads SNHLY; CDR2 reads FYNNEI. The CDR3 nucleotides are TGTGCCAGCGGGGGACAGGAGAGAGAGACCCAGTACTTC. Translated: CASGGQERETQYF.